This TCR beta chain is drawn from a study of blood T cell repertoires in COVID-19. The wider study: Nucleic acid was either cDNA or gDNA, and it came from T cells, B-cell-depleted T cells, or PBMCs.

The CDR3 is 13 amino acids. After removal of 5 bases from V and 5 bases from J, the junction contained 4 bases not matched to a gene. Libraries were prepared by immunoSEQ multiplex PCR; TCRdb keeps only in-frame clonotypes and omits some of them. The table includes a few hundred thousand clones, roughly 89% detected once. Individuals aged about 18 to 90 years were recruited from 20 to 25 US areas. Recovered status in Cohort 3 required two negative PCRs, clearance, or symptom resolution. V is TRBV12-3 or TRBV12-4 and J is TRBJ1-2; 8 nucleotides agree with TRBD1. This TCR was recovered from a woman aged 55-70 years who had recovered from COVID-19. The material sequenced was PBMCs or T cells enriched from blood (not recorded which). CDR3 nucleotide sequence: TGTGCCAGCAGTGGGACAGGCTTATATGGCTACACCTTC. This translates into CASSGTGLYGYTF.